The source of this TCR beta chain is a study of blood T cell repertoires in COVID-19. The overall study: The samples span acute and convalescent COVID-19 from the United States, Italy and Spain. T cells, B-cell-depleted T cells, or PBMCs provided the cDNA or gDNA that served as material.

In the authors' methods: Cell counts per sample came from amplifying reference gene primers. Assay used: immunoSEQ multiplex PCR; TCRdb lists only in-frame clones, some missing. V, J and clone size are taken as reported in that table, and D and trimming were inferred from the DNA itself. The table shows fewer than 200,000 clones, with around 87% occurring only once. Source material: peripheral blood. This sequence was found in a man between 40 and 49 years old with active or convalescent COVID-19.

DNA for the CDR3: TGTGCCAGTAGTAGGGAGGGGAGGGACACTGAAGCTTTCTTT. The encoded protein is CASSREGRDTEAFF. This rearrangement joins TRBV19 to TRBJ1-1, with D maybe TRBD1 (5 bases). The germline CDR1 and CDR2 sequences are LNHDA and SQIVND (reference sequence). V lost 4 bases, J lost 3 bases, and 12 bases lay in between. The CDR3 runs 14 residues.